This TCR beta chain was sequenced for a study of cytomegalovirus exposure and HLA in healthy donors. Whole-study findings and limits: Most TCR beta V segments were productive about 90% or about 30% of the time in an earlier analysis.

PCR used 60 Vbeta primers and 13 Jbeta primers. Generated by immunoSEQ multiplex PCR, the TCRdb table keeps only in-frame clones and is missing some. The sample holds about 160,000 clones, 70% to 90% seen once. As for this clone: Antigen specificity is unknown.

This TCR derives from a woman in her twenties or thirties in good health and CMV-seronegative. The sample consisted of PBMCs.

The CDR3 region has the DNA TGCGCCAGCAGCCAACGGAGGACTTACTATGGCTACACCTTC. Its translation: CASSQRRTYYGYTF. The chain employs TRBV4-3 and TRBJ1-2; no reliable D call. V was shortened by 2 bases and J by 3 bases, with 10 bases between the two germline ends. Germline-derived CDR1 and CDR2 are LGHNA and YSLEER. This CDR3 contains 14 residues.